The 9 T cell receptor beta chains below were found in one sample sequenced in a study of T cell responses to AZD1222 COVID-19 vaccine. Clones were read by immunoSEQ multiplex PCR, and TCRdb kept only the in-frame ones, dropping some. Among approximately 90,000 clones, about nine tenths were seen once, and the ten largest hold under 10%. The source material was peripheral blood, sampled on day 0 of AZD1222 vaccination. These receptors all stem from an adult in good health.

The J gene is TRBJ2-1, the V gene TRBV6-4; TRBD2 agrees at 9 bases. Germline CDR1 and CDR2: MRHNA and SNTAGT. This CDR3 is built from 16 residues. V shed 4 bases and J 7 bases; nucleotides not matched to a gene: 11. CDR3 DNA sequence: TGTGCCAGCAGTGCGGGCGGCGGGGGGGCCCATAATGAGCAGTTCTTC. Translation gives CASSAGGGGAHNEQFF.

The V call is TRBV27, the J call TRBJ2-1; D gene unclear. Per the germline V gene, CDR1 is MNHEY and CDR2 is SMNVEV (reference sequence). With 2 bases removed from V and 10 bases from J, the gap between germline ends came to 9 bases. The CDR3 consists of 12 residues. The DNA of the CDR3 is TGTGCCAGCAGTTTAGGAAGCCTAGAGCAGTTCTTC. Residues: CASSLGSLEQFF.

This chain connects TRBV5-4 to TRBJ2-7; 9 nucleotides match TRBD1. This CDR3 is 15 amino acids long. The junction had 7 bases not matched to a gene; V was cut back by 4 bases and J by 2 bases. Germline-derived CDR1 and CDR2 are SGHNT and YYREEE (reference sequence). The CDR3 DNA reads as TGTGCCAGCAGCCCGGGGACAGGGCGCCCCTACGAGCAGTACTTC. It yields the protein CASSPGTGRPYEQYF.

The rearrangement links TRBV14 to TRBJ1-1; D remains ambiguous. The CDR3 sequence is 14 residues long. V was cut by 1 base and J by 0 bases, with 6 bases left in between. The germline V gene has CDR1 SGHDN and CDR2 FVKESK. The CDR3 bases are TGTGCCAGCAGCCAAGCCCCCATGAACACTGAAGCTTTCTTT. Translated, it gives CASSQAPMNTEAFF.

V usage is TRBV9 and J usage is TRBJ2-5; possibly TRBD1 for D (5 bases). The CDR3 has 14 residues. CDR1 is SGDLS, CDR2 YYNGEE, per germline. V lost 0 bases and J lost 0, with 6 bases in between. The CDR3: CASSVEGYQETQYF. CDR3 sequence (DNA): TGTGCCAGCAGCGTAGAGGGGTACCAAGAGACCCAGTACTTC.

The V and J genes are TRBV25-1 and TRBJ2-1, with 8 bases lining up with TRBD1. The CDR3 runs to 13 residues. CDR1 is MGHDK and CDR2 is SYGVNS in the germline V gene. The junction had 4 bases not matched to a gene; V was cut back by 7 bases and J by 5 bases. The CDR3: CASNTGGHNEQFF. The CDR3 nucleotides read TGTGCCAGCAACACAGGGGGTCACAATGAGCAGTTCTTC. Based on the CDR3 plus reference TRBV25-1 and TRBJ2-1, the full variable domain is EADIYQTPRYLVIGTGKKITLECSQTMGHDKMYWYQQDPGMELHLIHYSYGVNSTEKGDLSSESTVSRIRTEHFPLTLESARPSHTSQYLCASNTGGHNEQFFGPGTRLTVL.

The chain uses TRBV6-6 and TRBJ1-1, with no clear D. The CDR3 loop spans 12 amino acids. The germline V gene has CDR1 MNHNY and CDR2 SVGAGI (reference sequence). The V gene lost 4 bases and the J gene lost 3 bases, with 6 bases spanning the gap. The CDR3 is CASSFTDTEAFF. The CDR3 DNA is TGTGCCAGCAGTTTTACTGACACTGAAGCTTTCTTT.

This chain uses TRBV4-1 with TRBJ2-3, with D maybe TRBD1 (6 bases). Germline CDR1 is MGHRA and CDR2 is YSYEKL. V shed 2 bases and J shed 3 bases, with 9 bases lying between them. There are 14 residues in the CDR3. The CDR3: CASSQPDRTDTQYF. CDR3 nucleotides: TGCGCCAGCAGCCAACCGGACAGAACAGATACGCAGTATTTT.

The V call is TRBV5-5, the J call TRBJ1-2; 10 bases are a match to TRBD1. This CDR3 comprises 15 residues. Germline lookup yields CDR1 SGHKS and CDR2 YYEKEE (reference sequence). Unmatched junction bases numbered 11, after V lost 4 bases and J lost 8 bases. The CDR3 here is CASSQGQGTAAGYTF. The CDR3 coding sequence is TGTGCCAGCAGCCAGGGACAGGGGACCGCAGCCGGCTACACCTTC.